This T cell receptor beta chain was observed in a study of glioma-infiltrating T cells. Study-level information: Sequencing aimed for about 4- to 11-fold coverage of 750,000 to 1,000,000 peripheral T cells. Study conclusions and caveats: Gliomas, especially low-grade, showed above-expected tissue-blood divergence; non-neoplastic patients showed below. Very few CDR3 sequences were shared between tissue and blood.

As to this clonotype: Its antigen is currently unknown.

Amplification of TCR alpha and beta CDR3 regions from RNA used iRepertoire nested multiplex PCR. Tissue mRNA or PBMC total RNA, 100-400 ng, went into one-step reverse transcription and amplification. TCRdb reprocessed the multiplex PCR reads via MiXCR and lists one record per CDR3 protein. The sample includes around 350,000 distinct CDR3 sequences, about two fifths of them seen just once. V shed 4 bases, J shed 7 bases, and the junction held 15 bases outside the gene matches. Germline assignment: CDR1 MNHEY and CDR2 SMNVEV (reference sequence). The CDR3 is 16 residues long. This receptor was taken from a human donor with low-grade glioma or glioblastoma, undergoing nonglioma brain surgery, or in good health (not recorded which). Sequencing was done on a sample of glioma tissue, nonneoplastic brain tissue, or PBMCs (not recorded which). The chain uses TRBV27 and TRBJ2-5, with TRBD2 matching over 7 bases. CDR3 protein: CASSSSDRLARGTQYF. The CDR3 coding sequence is TGTGCCAGCAGTTCGTCGGACCGACTAGCAAGGGGGACCCAGTACTTC.